This T cell receptor beta chain was documented in a study of T cells expressing NK-cell markers. In the study overall: All TCR beta repertoires analysed originated from sorted CD3+CD56+NKG2C+, CD3+CD56+NKG2C- and CD3+CD56-NKG2C+ T cells. There were seven HCMV-seropositive donors and one seronegative donor among the eight sequenced.

5'RACE template switching built TCR beta cDNA with unique molecular identifiers. TCRdb derives one entry per CDR3 protein from the 5' RACE reads, leaving out DNA. The listing contains under 500,000 distinct CDR3 sequences. The CDR3 runs to 13 residues. CDR1 is LNHDA, CDR2 SQIVND, per germline (reference sequence). Study outcomes and limitations: Each of 6 or 7 donors carried dominant NKG2C+ clonotypes accounting for roughly 1.0-8% of CD8+ T cells.

Note on this clonotype: Its target is unknown.

The chain joins TRBV19 to TRBJ1-4; without DNA, the TCRdb call of TRBD1 cannot be checked. Material for sequencing was blood T cells: a sorted CD56 or NKG2C T cell subset, CD4+ or CD8+ T cells, or bulk PBMC T cells (not recorded which). This sequence originates from a woman between 18 and 70 years old in good health. CDR3 region: CASRRDSNEKLFF.